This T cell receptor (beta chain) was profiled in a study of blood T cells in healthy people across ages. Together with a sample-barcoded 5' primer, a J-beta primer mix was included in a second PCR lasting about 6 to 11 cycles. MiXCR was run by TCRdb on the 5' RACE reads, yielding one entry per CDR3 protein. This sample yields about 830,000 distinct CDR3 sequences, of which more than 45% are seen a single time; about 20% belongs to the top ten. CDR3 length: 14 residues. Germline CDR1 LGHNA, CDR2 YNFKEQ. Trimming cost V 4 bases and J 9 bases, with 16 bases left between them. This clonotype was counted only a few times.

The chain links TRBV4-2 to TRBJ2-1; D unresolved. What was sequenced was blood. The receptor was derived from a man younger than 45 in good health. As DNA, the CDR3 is TGTGCCAGCAGCCCTACGGTAGGGTCAGTTGAGCAGTTCTTC. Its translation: CASSPTVGSVEQFF.